The table lists the clone carrying this T cell receptor (beta chain) with a few counts. These data originate in a study of blood T cell repertoires in COVID-19. For the study at large: COVID-19 samples from acute and convalescent phases originated in the United States, Italy and Spain. PBMCs, B-cell-depleted T cells, or T cells were the source of the cDNA or gDNA that made up the material.

The assay was immunoSEQ multiplex PCR, and TCRdb's table has in-frame clones only and misses some. Of under 55,000 clones listed, 90% are singletons. The material sequenced was peripheral blood. The sequence was obtained from a human donor in a cohort sampled during active COVID-19.

The chain's CDR3 is CASSPTGFLNTGELFF. Written as DNA, the CDR3 is TGTGCCAGCAGCCCAACAGGCTTCCTGAACACCGGGGAGCTGTTTTTT. V is TRBV7-3 and J is TRBJ2-2, with a weak D call TRBD1 (5 bases). The germline V gene has CDR1 SGHTA and CDR2 FQGTGA. The V end lost 5 bases, the J end lost 1 base, and 14 bases lay between the germline ends. This CDR3 spans 16 amino acids.